The rows below give T cell receptor beta chains drawn from one sample of a study of CD8+CD57+ T cells in acquired aplastic anemia. Via MiXCR, TCRdb re-called the reads, giving one row per CDR3 protein. Counted here are fewer than 250,000 distinct CDR3 sequences, around 46% occurring once; the ten biggest clones make up approximately 7.8%. Specimen: sorted CD4+, CD8+, or CD8+CD57+ T cells (not recorded which) from PBMCs. The origin of the receptors is a human donor with aplastic anemia. Both conserved end residues are part of each CDR3. The D gene is left open where the match is weak. Only some rows state a clone size, as once, few, many or a class for expanded clones.

TRBV24-1,TRBJ2-3,.,.,13,TGTGCCACCAGTGATCGACCGGCAGATACGCAGTATTTT,CATSDRPADTQYF
TRBV2,TRBJ1-6,.,few,13,TGTGCCAGCAGTGCCTCCAGTAATTCACCCCTCCACTTT,CASSASSNSPLHF
TRBV9,TRBJ1-1,TRBD1,.,15,TGTGCCAGCAGCCTAGACAGGGGAATGAACACTGAAGCTTTCTTT,CASSLDRGMNTEAFF
TRBV10-1,TRBJ2-7,TRBD2,few,16,TGCGCCAGCAGTGACTTTTTAGCGCGGGAGGAGTACGAGCAGTACTTC,CASSDFLAREEYEQYF
TRBV7-2,TRBJ1-2,TRBD1,.,16,TGTGCCAGCAGTTCCCGCCGGGACAGGGGGCCCAGTGGCTACACCTTC,CASSSRRDRGPSGYTF
TRBV2,TRBJ1-2,.,.,13,TGTGCCAGCAGTCGACAGCCTAACTATGGCTACACCTTC,CASSRQPNYGYTF
TRBV7-7,TRBJ1-2,TRBD1,.,15,TGTGCCAGCAGCCGCCTGACAGGGTGGATTGGTGGCTACACCTTC,CASSRLTGWIGGYTF
TRBV19,TRBJ2-2,.,many,13,TGTGCCAGTAGTATAACCCACACCGGGGAGCTGTTTTTT,CASSITHTGELFF
TRBV6-2/TRBV6-3,TRBJ2-7,TRBD2,many,13,TGTGCCACACACCGGGGGGAAGACTACGAGCAGTACTTC,CATHRGEDYEQYF
TRBV25-1,TRBJ2-7,.,.,10,TGTGCAGACAGCTCCTACGAGCAGTACTTC,CADSSYEQYF
TRBV11-2,TRBJ2-3,.,many,12,TGTGCCAGCAGACGTAGCGAAGATACGCAGTATTTT,CASRRSEDTQYF
TRBV10-3,TRBJ2-7,.,.,14,TGTGCCATCAGTTGGGGAGCAGGGGTAGAAGAGCAGTACTTC,CAISWGAGVEEQYF
TRBV24-1,TRBJ2-5,.,.,12,TGTGCCACCAGCAGGGCTCAAGAGACCCAGTACTTC,CATSRAQETQYF
TRBV12-3/TRBV12-4,TRBJ1-5,TRBD1,few,18,TGTGCCAGCACCCTAGAATCGGGGACAGGTCTTCTTTTTCAGCCCCAGCATTTT,CASTLESGTGLLFQPQHF
TRBV27,TRBJ1-1,TRBD1,.,15,TGTGCCAGCAGTTTAACTAGGGGGCCGAACACTGAAGCTTTCTTT,CASSLTRGPNTEAFF